The 11 T cell receptor beta chains below all came from one sample that was sequenced in a study of blood T cells in healthy people across ages. For the second PCR, which ran for roughly 6 to 12 cycles, a sample-barcoded 5' primer and a J-beta primer mix were used. TCRdb reanalysed the 5' RACE reads using MiXCR and keeps one entry per CDR3 protein. Of about 970,000 distinct CDR3 sequences listed, 51% are singletons. Material: blood. Receptors originate from an older woman in good health.

This chain connects TRBV12-3 or TRBV12-4 to TRBJ2-6; 8 bases line up with TRBD1. The junction had 5 bases not matched to a gene; V was cut back by 4 bases and J by 0 bases. This CDR3 comprises 17 residues. Here the CDR3 DNA reads TGTGCCAGCAGTTCTGACAGGGGACCCTCTGGGGCCAACGTCCTGACTTTC. Translation: CASSSDRGPSGANVLTF.

The V call is TRBV10-3, the J call TRBJ2-5; 8 nucleotides align to TRBD1. CDR1 and CDR2 (germline): ENHRY, SYGVKD. CDR3 length: 15 amino acids. With V trimmed by 5 bases and J by 5 bases, 10 bases remained unmatched. The CDR3 DNA is TGTGCCATCAGTTCTTTCGGACAGGGCCGGGAGACCCAGTACTTC. It encodes CAISSFGQGRETQYF.

This clonotype turned up a few times. The rearrangement uses TRBV28 and TRBJ2-7, with 8 bases fitting TRBD1. Germline V gene sequence: CDR1 MDHEN, CDR2 SYDVKM. Germline trimming cut 3 bases from V and 4 bases from J; bases unmatched to any gene: 5. The CDR3 is 14 residues long. This CDR3 reads CASSFTGTGYEQYF. The CDR3 nucleotides read TGTGCCAGCAGTTTCACCGGGACAGGTTACGAGCAGTACTTC. Supplemented by reference TRBV28 and TRBJ2-7, the full variable domain reads DVKVTQSSRYLVKRTGEKVFLECVQDMDHENMFWYRQDPGLGLRLIYFSYDVKMKEKGDIPEGYSVSREKKERFSLILESASTNQTSMYLCASSFTGTGYEQYFGPGTRLTVT.

In its sample, this clonotype was seen a few times. The J gene is TRBJ1-1, the V gene TRBV5-1, with 7 bases that match TRBD1. Germline V gene data show CDR1 as SGHRS and CDR2 as YFSETQ. V lost 4 bases and J lost 0; bases outside the gene matches: 9. The CDR3 is made up of 16 amino acids. CDR3 nucleotides: TGCGCCAGCAGCACAGGGGACAGAAGTATGAACACTGAAGCTTTCTTT. Its translation is CASSTGDRSMNTEAFF.

The chain couples TRBV20-1 to TRBJ2-7; 9 positions match TRBD2. Germline trimming cut 2 bases from V and 7 bases from J; bases unmatched to any gene: 9. CDR1 and CDR2 from the germline V gene are DFQATT and SNEGSKA (reference sequence). The CDR3 loop spans 14 amino acids. The CDR3 here is CSARLASGMNEQYF. DNA for the CDR3: TGCAGTGCTAGATTGGCTAGCGGGATGAATGAGCAGTACTTC.

The rearrangement joins TRBV19 to TRBJ2-1, with D possibly TRBD2 on 5 matching bases. The CDR3 totals 13 residues. Trimming stripped 7 bases from V and 8 bases from J, with 15 bases between. CDR1 and CDR2 (germline): LNHDA, SQIVND (reference sequence). CDR3 protein: CASISASSDEQFF. CDR3 bases: TGTGCCAGTATTTCGGCTAGCTCGGATGAGCAGTTCTTC.

The rearrangement joins TRBV24-1 to TRBJ2-5, with TRBD1 matching over 8 bases. Germline values: CDR1 KGHDR, CDR2 SFDVKD. The V and J ends lost 0 bases and 1 base, in that order; junction bases with no gene match: 3. This CDR3 contains 16 residues. The CDR3 DNA sequence: TGTGCCACCAGTGATTTGACCGGGACAGGCCAAGAGACCCAGTACTTC. This encodes CATSDLTGTGQETQYF.

The chain joins TRBV12-3 or TRBV12-4 to TRBJ2-1; 8 bases are a match to TRBD1. V dropped 7 bases and J dropped 8; count of bases not matched to a gene: 4. CDR3 length: 12 residues. The CDR3 protein is CASTLTGDEQFF. The DNA for the CDR3 is TGTGCCAGCACCCTGACAGGGGATGAGCAGTTCTTC.

The sample holds many counts of this clonotype. This chain connects TRBV4-1 to TRBJ2-3; tentatively, D is TRBD1 (5 bases). Trimming took 4 bases from V and 6 from J, leaving 11 bases between them. The CDR3 is 13 amino acids. The germline CDR1 and CDR2 sequences are MGHRA and YSYEKL. The CDR3, as DNA: TGCGCCAGCAGCCTCGACAGACGGGATACGCAGTATTTT. Its translation: CASSLDRRDTQYF.

This clonotype turned up a few times. The rearrangement uses TRBV12-3 or TRBV12-4 and TRBJ2-5; the match to TRBD1 covers 9 bases. The end of the DNA aligns better with TRBJ2-7, so the J call may be wrong. CDR3 size: 15 residues. Here the CDR3 reads CASSSWDRAAYEQYF. In DNA form, the CDR3 reads TGTGCCAGCAGTTCCTGGGACAGGGCCGCCTACGAGCAGTACTTC.

This sequence joins TRBV28 and TRBJ2-3; D not resolved. V lost 3 bases and J lost 2, with 15 bases in between. Germline V gives CDR1 MDHEN, CDR2 SYDVKM. The CDR3 covers 16 residues. CDR3 coding DNA: TGTGCCAGCAGTTTTGGTCAGGCCCCTTTCACAGATACGCAGTATTTT. Translated, it gives CASSFGQAPFTDTQYF. The full variable domain, in which reference TRBV28 and TRBJ2-3 provide the parts outside the CDR3, is DVKVTQSSRYLVKRTGEKVFLECVQDMDHENMFWYRQDPGLGLRLIYFSYDVKMKEKGDIPEGYSVSREKKERFSLILESASTNQTSMYLCASSFGQAPFTDTQYFGPGTRLTVL.